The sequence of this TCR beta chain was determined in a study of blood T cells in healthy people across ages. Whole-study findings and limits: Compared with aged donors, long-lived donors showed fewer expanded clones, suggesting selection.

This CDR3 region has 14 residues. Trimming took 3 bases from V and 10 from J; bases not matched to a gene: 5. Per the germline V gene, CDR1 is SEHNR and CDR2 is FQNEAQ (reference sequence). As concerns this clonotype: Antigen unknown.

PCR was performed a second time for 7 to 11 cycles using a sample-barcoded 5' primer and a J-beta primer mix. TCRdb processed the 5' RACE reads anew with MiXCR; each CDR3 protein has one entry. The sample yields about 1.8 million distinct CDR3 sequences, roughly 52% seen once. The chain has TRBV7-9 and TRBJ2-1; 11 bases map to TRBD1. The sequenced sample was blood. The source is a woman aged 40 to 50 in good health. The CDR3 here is CASSFGQGAAEQFF. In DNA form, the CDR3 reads TGTGCCAGCAGCTTTGGACAGGGGGCCGCAGAGCAGTTCTTC.